This TCR beta chain originates from a study of human T cells and chemical hapten exposure. Overall study findings and caveats: Counts of TCRs above 1 in 1000 frequency stayed unchanged with DPC sensitization. PT1 expanded TCR counts and patch test score were linked, and their correlation was positive.

Stated time point: patch test 3, about 24 weeks after DPC sensitization. Sample treatment: therapeutic diphenylcyclopropenone sensitization with weekly scalp DPC. Total RNA was isolated from unfractionated whole blood. The V gene end was trimmed by 6 bases and the J gene end by 0 bases; junction bases not matched to a gene: 6. The CDR3 consists of 15 residues. Germline CDR1 DFQATT, CDR2 SNEGSKA (reference sequence). In its sample, this clonotype was seen a few times. Its antigen is not known. Unique molecular identifiers were linked by the library to individual cDNA molecules. Via MiXCR, TCRdb re-called the RACE reads, giving one row per CDR3 protein. The table includes more than 100,000 distinct CDR3 sequences, around 11% detected once.

The source of this sequence is a woman in her 50s with alopecia areata. Some clones in this sample may be carry-over from other donors' samples. V and J are TRBV20-1 and TRBJ1-5; 9 nucleotides align to TRBD1. The source was whole blood, collected in connection with sensitization to the hapten diphenylcyclopropenone (DPC). This CDR3 is CSAPDRGHSNQPQHF. CDR3 nucleotides: TGCAGTGCCCCGGACAGGGGCCATAGCAATCAGCCCCAGCATTTT.